One TCR beta chain is described in this entry. Its target is not known. V was pared by 2 bases and J by 4 bases, with 6 bases between. This CDR3 has 13 amino acids. These data are taken from a study of T cell responses to AZD1222 COVID-19 vaccine. As for the study in general: Both about-4-week and about-12-week second-dose recipients were combined. Whole-study findings and limits: Repertoire samples came only from after the peak T cell response. White British ancestry dominated among donors, who included more females, and clonal diversity was possibly underestimated.

Assay used: immunoSEQ multiplex PCR; TCRdb lists only in-frame clones, some missing. The sample has approximately 90,000 clones, about 90% seen once. This clonotype was sampled from an adult in good health. The chain has TRBV12-3 or TRBV12-4 and TRBJ1-5; no firm D call. Source: peripheral blood, taken on day 0 of AZD1222 vaccination. The DNA for the CDR3 is TGTGCCAGCAGTTTATTTGGGAATCAGCCCCAGCATTTT. It encodes CASSLFGNQPQHF.